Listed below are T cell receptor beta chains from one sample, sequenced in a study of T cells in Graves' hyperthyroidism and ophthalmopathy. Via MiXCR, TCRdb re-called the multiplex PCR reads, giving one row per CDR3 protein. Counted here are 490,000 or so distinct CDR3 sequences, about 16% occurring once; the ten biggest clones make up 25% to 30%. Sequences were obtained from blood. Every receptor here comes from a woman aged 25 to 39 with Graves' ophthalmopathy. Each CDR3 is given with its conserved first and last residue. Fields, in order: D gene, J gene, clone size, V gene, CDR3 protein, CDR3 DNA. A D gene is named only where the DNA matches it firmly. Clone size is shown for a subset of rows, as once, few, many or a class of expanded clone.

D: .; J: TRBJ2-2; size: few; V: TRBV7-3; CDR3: CASSPSGVKNTGELFF; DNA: TGTGCCAGCAGCCCAAGTGGAGTAAAGAACACCGGGGAGCTGTTTTTT
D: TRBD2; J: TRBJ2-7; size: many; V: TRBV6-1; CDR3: CASSEASGTNYEQYF; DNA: TGTGCCAGCAGTGAGGCTAGCGGTACAAACTACGAGCAGTACTTC
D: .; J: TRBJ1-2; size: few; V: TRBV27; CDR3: CAGRGPGGYTF; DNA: TGTGCCGGCAGGGGCCCTGGGGGCTACACCTTC
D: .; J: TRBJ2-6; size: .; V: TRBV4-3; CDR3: CASSQDMGSGANVLTF; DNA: TGCGCCAGCAGCCAAGATATGGGCTCTGGGGCCAACGTCCTGACTTTC
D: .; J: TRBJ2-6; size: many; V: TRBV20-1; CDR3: CSARDQQTGANVLTF; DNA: TGCAGTGCTAGAGATCAGCAGACTGGGGCCAACGTCCTGACTTTC
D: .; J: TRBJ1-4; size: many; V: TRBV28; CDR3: CASSLSLSGTEEKLFF; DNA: TGTGCCAGCAGTTTGTCGCTCTCCGGGACGGAGGAAAAACTGTTTTTT
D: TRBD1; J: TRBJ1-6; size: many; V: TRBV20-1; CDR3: CSAATGAGGSPLHF; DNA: TGCAGTGCTGCTACAGGGGCGGGCGGGTCACCCCTCCACTTT
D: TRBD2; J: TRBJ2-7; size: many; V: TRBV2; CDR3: CASSDGAGVPYEQYF; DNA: TGTGCCAGCAGTGATGGAGCGGGAGTCCCCTACGAGCAGTACTTC
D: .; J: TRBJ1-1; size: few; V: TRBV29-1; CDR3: CGVEDGQNTEAFF; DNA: TGCGGCGTGGAGGACGGTCAGAACACTGAAGCTTTCTTT
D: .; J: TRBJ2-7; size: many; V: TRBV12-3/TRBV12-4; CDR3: CASSAGFGYEQYF; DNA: TGTGCCAGCAGTGCGGGTTTTGGATACGAGCAGTACTTC
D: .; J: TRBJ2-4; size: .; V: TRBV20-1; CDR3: CSARDLGNIQYF; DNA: TGCAGTGCCCGAGACTTGGGGAACATTCAGTACTTC
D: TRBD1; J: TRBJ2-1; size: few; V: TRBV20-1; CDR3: CSYGQGAGNEQFF; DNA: TGCAGTTACGGACAGGGGGCAGGCAATGAGCAGTTCTTC